The next 26 T cell receptor beta chains were all read from a single sample in a study of OX40 agonist ivuxolimab in advanced cancers. TCRdb's copy holds only in-frame clones and misses some; the assay was immunoSEQ multiplex PCR. There are some 42,000 clones in the sample; 87% occur only once, and more than 25% lies in the top ten. This sample comprised CD4+ or CD8+ T cells sorted from blood, obtained in a trial of the OX40 agonist ivuxolimab. These receptors all come from an adult with an advanced solid tumor such as melanoma, head and neck, liver or kidney cancer.

The chain uses TRBV19 and TRBJ2-5; 10 bases agree with TRBD1. This CDR3 is 14 amino acids long. V trimming: 3 bases; J trimming: 3 bases; junction bases outside the gene matches: 1. The V gene's germline CDR1 is LNHDA and CDR2 SQIVND (reference sequence). This chain's CDR3 is CASSMTGGKETQYF. DNA of the CDR3: TGTGCCAGTAGTATGACAGGGGGCAAAGAGACCCAGTACTTC.

V is TRBV9 and J is TRBJ2-5; TRBD1 matches at 8 bases. This CDR3 contains 15 residues. V dropped 4 bases and J dropped 5; count of bases not matched to a gene: 10. Per germline, CDR1 SGDLS and CDR2 YYNGEE. CDR3 sequence reads: CASSPTRTGHETQYF. Written as DNA, the CDR3 is TGTGCCAGCAGCCCCACCCGGACAGGGCACGAGACCCAGTACTTC.

The chain joins TRBV2 to TRBJ2-5, with 11 nucleotides matching TRBD2. The J call is in doubt because the DNA end fits TRBJ2-7 better. This CDR3 contains 14 residues. CDR1 and CDR2 from the germline V gene are SNHLY and FYNNEI. As DNA, the CDR3 is TGTGCCAGCAGTATCAATAGCGGGGGGGACGAGCAGTACTTC. This encodes CASSINSGGDEQYF.

The rearrangement links TRBV6-1 to TRBJ1-6; TRBD1 agrees at 10 bases. CDR3 length equals 15 residues. Germline V CDR1 and CDR2: MNHNS, SASEGT. The V and J ends lost 4 bases and 7 bases, in that order; junction bases with no gene match: 4. DNA for the CDR3: TGTGCCAGCAGTGGGGAGGGACAGGGGAATTCACCCCTCCACTTT. Amino acids: CASSGEGQGNSPLHF.

This chain joins TRBV19 and TRBJ2-5; D tentatively fits TRBD1 or TRBD2 (5 bases each). The DNA end is more similar to TRBJ2-7, so the J call may be wrong. The CDR3 length is 13 residues. CDR1 and CDR2 from the germline V gene are LNHDA and SQIVND (reference sequence). The CDR3 region is CASSIDRGDEQYF. The CDR3 DNA sequence: TGTGCCAGTAGTATTGACAGAGGGGACGAGCAGTACTTC.

The V and J genes are TRBV13 and TRBJ1-2, with D uncertain. CDR1 is PRHDT and CDR2 is FYEKMQ in the germline V gene (reference sequence). The CDR3 is 14 residues long. V was cut by 3 bases and J by 2 bases, with 10 bases left in between. The CDR3 is CASSFMGGNYGYTF. The CDR3, as DNA: TGTGCCAGCAGCTTCATGGGCGGAAACTATGGCTACACCTTC.

A single count supports this clone. This chain uses TRBV5-6 with TRBJ2-7; D not certain. V gave up 0 bases and J gave up 0 bases, with 4 bases separating them. Per germline, CDR1 SGHDT and CDR2 YYEEEE. This CDR3 region has 13 residues. CDR3 DNA sequence: TGTGCCAGCAGCTTGGTGAGCTCCTACGAGCAGTACTTC. It is translated as CASSLVSSYEQYF. The full variable domain, completed using reference TRBV5-6 and TRBJ2-7, is DAGVTQSPTHLIKTRGQQVTLRCSPKSGHDTVSWYQQALGQGPQFIFQYYEEEERQRGNFPDRFSGHQFPNYSSELNVNALLLGDSALYLCASSLVSSYEQYFGPGTRLTVT.

The V call is TRBV7-8, the J call TRBJ1-5; 7 positions match TRBD1. Germline V CDR1 and CDR2: SGHVS, FQNEAQ. This CDR3 has 14 residues. J gave up 6 bases and V 7 bases, and 9 bases lay outside the gene matches. The CDR3 coding sequence is TGTGCCAGCACAACGAACAGGGGTGGTCAGCCCCAGCATTTT. Translation: CASTTNRGGQPQHF.

The chain recombines TRBV5-4 with TRBJ2-5; 10 bases are a match to TRBD2. The J call is in doubt because the DNA end fits TRBJ2-7 better. Germline CDR1 reads SGHNT; CDR2 reads YYREEE (reference sequence). This CDR3 comprises 14 residues. CDR3 in DNA: TGTGCCAGCAGAGAGGCTAGCGGGAGCTACGAGCAGTACTTC. It encodes CASREASGSYEQYF.

V gene TRBV5-1 combines with J gene TRBJ2-3, with D perhaps matching TRBD2 (5 bases). Germline values: CDR1 SGHRS, CDR2 YFSETQ. The V gene lost 4 bases and the J gene lost 2 bases, with 11 bases spanning the gap. The CDR3 length is 14 residues. The CDR3 reads CASSPGLHTDTQYF. The DNA of the CDR3 is TGCGCCAGCAGCCCCGGACTCCACACAGATACGCAGTATTTT.

The chain recombines TRBV5-1 with TRBJ1-2; the match to TRBD1 covers 9 bases. Per the germline V gene, CDR1 is SGHRS and CDR2 is YFSETQ. The CDR3 runs 14 residues. Germline trimming cut 1 base from V and 5 bases from J; bases unmatched to any gene: 3. The DNA of the CDR3 is TGCGCCAGCAGCTTGACAGGGGGCGGTTATGGCTACACCTTC. It translates to CASSLTGGGYGYTF.

The V and J genes are TRBV6-6 and TRBJ1-6, with D tentatively TRBD1 (6 bases). The CDR3 spans 15 residues. V was cut by 5 bases and J by 6 bases, with 14 bases left in between. CDR1 is MNHNY and CDR2 is SVGAGI in the germline V gene (reference sequence). CDR3 coding DNA: TGTGCCAGCAGTAGGACAGACTTGTTTAATTCACCCCTCCACTTT. Translating gives CASSRTDLFNSPLHF.

V and J are TRBV29-1 and TRBJ2-7; D unresolved. CDR1 and CDR2 (germline): SQVTM, ANQGSEA. This CDR3 is 14 amino acids long. Trimming stripped 4 bases from V and 2 bases from J, with 15 bases between. The CDR3, as DNA: TGCAGCGTTGTACCCGTGGTTGGCACCTACGAGCAGTACTTC. Translating it yields CSVVPVVGTYEQYF.

This clone was seen only once. The chain links TRBV15 to TRBJ2-3; D is undetermined. There are 15 residues in the CDR3. V dropped 10 bases and J dropped 2 bases, with 19 bases sitting between them. Looked up from germline, CDR1 is LNHNV and CDR2 is YYDKDF (reference sequence). As DNA, the CDR3 is TGTGCCAGTTCGTCAGGTACCCGGGCCACAGATACGCAGTATTTT. It is translated as CASSSGTRATDTQYF.

The chain carries TRBV6-1 and TRBJ1-3; D is possibly TRBD1 (5 bases). The CDR3 loop spans 15 amino acids. The germline gives CDR1 MNHNS, CDR2 SASEGT. The ends were cut back, 0 bases at V and 5 bases at J, with 11 bases in the middle. CDR3 sequence (DNA): TGTGCCAGCAGTGAAGCACCGGGGGTCAGAAACACCATATATTTT. Encoded protein: CASSEAPGVRNTIYF.

This clone was detected once. The chain has TRBV28 and TRBJ2-2; 7 bases line up with TRBD2. This CDR3 is 14 amino acids long. From germline, CDR1 is MDHEN and CDR2 SYDVKM. J lost 4 bases, V lost 5 bases, and 4 bases had no gene match. CDR3 DNA: TGTGCCAGCAGTCGGGGGGAACGCACCGGGGAGCTGTTTTTT. Its translation: CASSRGERTGELFF.

The chain combines TRBV2 with TRBJ1-5; 7 bases match TRBD1. V gave up 9 bases and J gave up 6 bases; unmatched junction bases: 5. This CDR3 is built from 12 residues. The germline V gene has CDR1 SNHLY and CDR2 FYNNEI. The chain's CDR3 is CASTGAGQPQHF. CDR3 coding DNA: TGTGCCAGTACAGGGGCGGGTCAGCCCCAGCATTTT.

By share of the sample, this clone is large (0.1 to 1%). The chain joins TRBV2 to TRBJ1-2; 12 bases match TRBD1. CDR3 length: 15 residues. Germline V gene lookup returns CDR1 SNHLY and CDR2 FYNNEI. The V gene end was trimmed by 7 bases and the J gene end by 4 bases; junction bases not matched to a gene: 7. DNA of the CDR3: TGTGCCAGCACGGGACAGGGGGCGCAAGCCTATGGCTACACCTTC. Residues: CASTGQGAQAYGYTF.

This clone came up a few times. The chain links TRBV7-2 to TRBJ2-1, with D possibly being TRBD1 (6 bases). Germline V gene sequence: CDR1 SGHTA, CDR2 FQGNSA. Trimming pared 5 bases from V and 4 bases from J, leaving 21 bases between. The CDR3 totals 17 residues. The CDR3 DNA is TGTGCCAGCAGCATTACCGGTTTGGGGGCGACTTACAATGAGCAGTTCTTC. Its protein product is CASSITGLGATYNEQFF.

On this clone itself: Compared with germline, one end of the junction differs, possibly owing to a read error. The chain carries TRBV7-7 and TRBJ2-3; D may match TRBD1 or TRBD2 (5 bases each). CDR3 length: 13 residues. Germline CDR1 SSHAT, CDR2 FNYEAQ (reference sequence). The CDR3 region is CASSLAQGDTQYF. CDR3 nucleotides: TGTGCTAGCAGCTTAGCGCAGGGAGATACGCAGTATTTT.

The J gene is TRBJ2-1, the V gene TRBV14; the D gene is possibly TRBD2 (5 bases). The germline V and J ends were trimmed by 3 bases and 12 bases, with 15 bases remaining between them. Germline V gene data show CDR1 as SGHDN and CDR2 as FVKESK. This CDR3 contains 13 residues. Here the CDR3 DNA reads TGTGCCAGCAGCCATGCGCTCCTCGGAGGGCAGTTCTTC. This codes for CASSHALLGGQFF.

This chain joins TRBV29-1 and TRBJ2-7; TRBD1 agrees at 11 bases. The CDR3 is 14 residues long. Trimming removed 6 bases from V and 5 bases from J; junction bases left unmatched: 9. Germline V gene sequence: CDR1 SQVTM, CDR2 ANQGSEA. CDR3 loop: CSVAPGTGGNEQYF. CDR3 in DNA: TGCAGCGTCGCCCCCGGGACAGGGGGGAACGAGCAGTACTTC.

The chain has TRBV2 and TRBJ2-2; D is perhaps TRBD1 (6 bases). Germline CDR1 SNHLY, CDR2 FYNNEI. V was clipped by 8 bases and J by 5 bases, with 18 bases between them. This CDR3 comprises 15 residues. Written as DNA, the CDR3 is TGTGCCAGCCAGGGGCTAGGATTTGTAACCGGGGAGCTGTTTTTT. Its translation is CASQGLGFVTGELFF.

The DNA for the CDR3 is TGTGCCAGCAGTTCGGCAGGGCCCAGCTCTGGAAACACCATATATTTT. Translated, it gives CASSSAGPSSGNTIYF. The chain employs TRBV6-4 and TRBJ1-3, with D possibly matching TRBD1 (5 bases). CDR3 size: 16 residues. Germline CDR1 is MRHNA and CDR2 is SNTAGT. Trimming shortened V by 5 bases and J by 0 bases, and 14 bases separated the two germline ends.

V is TRBV7-3 and J is TRBJ2-3, with D maybe TRBD1 (5 bases). CDR1 and CDR2 from the germline V gene are SGHTA and FQGTGA. The CDR3 length is 15 residues. V lost 0 bases, J lost 0 bases, and 7 bases lay in between. The CDR3 coding sequence is TGTGCCAGCAGCTTAACAGGGGCTAGCACAGATACGCAGTATTTT. This codes for CASSLTGASTDTQYF.

The genes are TRBV5-1 and TRBJ2-1; D is perhaps TRBD1 or TRBD2 (6 bases each). V was clipped by 0 bases and J by 8 bases, with 15 bases between them. Germline V lookup: CDR1 SGHRS, CDR2 YFSETQ. The CDR3 sequence is 15 residues long. CDR3 sequence (DNA): TGCGCCAGCAGCTTGGCGGGGGCGACGAATCATGAGCAGTTCTTC. Its protein product is CASSLAGATNHEQFF.